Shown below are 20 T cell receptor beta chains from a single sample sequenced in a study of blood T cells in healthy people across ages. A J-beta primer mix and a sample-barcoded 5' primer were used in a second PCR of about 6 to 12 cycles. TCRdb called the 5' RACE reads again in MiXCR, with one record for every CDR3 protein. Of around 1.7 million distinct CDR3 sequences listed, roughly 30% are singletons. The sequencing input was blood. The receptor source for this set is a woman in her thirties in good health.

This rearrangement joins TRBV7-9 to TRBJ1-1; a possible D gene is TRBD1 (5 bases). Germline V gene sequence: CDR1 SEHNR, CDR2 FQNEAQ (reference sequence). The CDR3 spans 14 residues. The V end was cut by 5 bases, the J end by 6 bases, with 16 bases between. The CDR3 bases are TGTGCCAGCAGCCCAAACATATGGGGCCCTGAAGCTTTCTTT. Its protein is CASSPNIWGPEAFF.

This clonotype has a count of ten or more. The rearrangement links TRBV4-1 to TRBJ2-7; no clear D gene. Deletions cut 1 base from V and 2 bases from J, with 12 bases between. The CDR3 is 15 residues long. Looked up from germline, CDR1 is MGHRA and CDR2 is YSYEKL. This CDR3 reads CASSQVSGVTYEQYF. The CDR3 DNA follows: TGCGCCAGCAGCCAAGTATCAGGTGTAACCTACGAGCAGTACTTC.

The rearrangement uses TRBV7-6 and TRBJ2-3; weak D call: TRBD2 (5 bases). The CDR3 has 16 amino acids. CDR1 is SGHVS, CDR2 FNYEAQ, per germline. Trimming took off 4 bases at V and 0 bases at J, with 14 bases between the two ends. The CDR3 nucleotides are TGTGCCAGCAGCTCGGCTAGCCGGGCGAGCACAGATACGCAGTATTTT. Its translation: CASSSASRASTDTQYF.

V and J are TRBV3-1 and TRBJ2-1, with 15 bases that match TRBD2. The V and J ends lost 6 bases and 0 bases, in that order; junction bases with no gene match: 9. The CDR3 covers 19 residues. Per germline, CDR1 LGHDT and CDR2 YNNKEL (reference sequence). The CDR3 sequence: CASRGTSGGSVSSYNEQFF. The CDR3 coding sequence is TGTGCCAGCAGAGGGACTAGCGGGGGGTCCGTAAGCTCCTACAATGAGCAGTTCTTC.

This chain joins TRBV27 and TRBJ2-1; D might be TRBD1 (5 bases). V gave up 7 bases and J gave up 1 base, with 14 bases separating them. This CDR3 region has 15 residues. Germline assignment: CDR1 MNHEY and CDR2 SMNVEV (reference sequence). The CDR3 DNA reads TGTGCCAGCAAAGGGGCAGTTTGGTCCTACAATGAGCAGTTCTTC. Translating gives CASKGAVWSYNEQFF.

The CDR3 is CASSRVDGEQFF. CDR3 DNA sequence: TGCGCCAGCAGCCGGGTAGATGGTGAGCAGTTCTTC. The chain employs TRBV5-1 and TRBJ2-1; D is unclear. Trimming pared 4 bases from V and 9 bases from J, leaving 11 bases between. CDR1 and CDR2 (germline): SGHRS, YFSETQ. This CDR3 spans 12 amino acids.

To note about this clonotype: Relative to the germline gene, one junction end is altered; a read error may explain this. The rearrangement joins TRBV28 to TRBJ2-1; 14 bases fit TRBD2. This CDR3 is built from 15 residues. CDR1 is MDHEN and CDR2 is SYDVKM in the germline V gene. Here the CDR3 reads CASSGTSGGSYEQFF. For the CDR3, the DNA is TGCGCCAGCAGCGGGACTAGCGGGGGATCATACGAGCAGTTCTTC.

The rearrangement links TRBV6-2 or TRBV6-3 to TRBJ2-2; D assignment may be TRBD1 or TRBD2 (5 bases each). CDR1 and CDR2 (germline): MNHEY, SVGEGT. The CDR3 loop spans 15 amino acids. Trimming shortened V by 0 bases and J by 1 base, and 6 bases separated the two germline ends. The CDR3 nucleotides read TGTGCCAGCAGTTACTCGAGGGGGAACACCGGGGAGCTGTTTTTT. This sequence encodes CASSYSRGNTGELFF.

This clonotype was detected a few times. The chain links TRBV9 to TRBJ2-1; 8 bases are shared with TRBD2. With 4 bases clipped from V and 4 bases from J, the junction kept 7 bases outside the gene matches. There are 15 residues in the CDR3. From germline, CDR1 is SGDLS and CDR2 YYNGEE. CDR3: CASSSAGTRYNEQFF. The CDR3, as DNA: TGTGCCAGCAGCTCAGCCGGGACTAGGTACAATGAGCAGTTCTTC. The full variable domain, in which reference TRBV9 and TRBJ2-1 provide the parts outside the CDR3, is DSGVTQTPKHLITATGQRVTLRCSPRSGDLSVYWYQQSLDQGLQFLIQYYNGEERAKGNILERFSAQQFPDLHSELNLSSLELGDSALYFCASSSAGTRYNEQFFGPGTRLTVL.

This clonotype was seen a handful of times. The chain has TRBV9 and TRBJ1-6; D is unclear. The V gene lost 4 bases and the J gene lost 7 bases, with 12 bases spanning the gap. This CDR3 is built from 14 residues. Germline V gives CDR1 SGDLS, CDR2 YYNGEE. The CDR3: CASSPQSRNSPLHF. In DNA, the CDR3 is TGTGCCAGCAGCCCCCAATCCCGAAATTCACCCCTCCACTTT.

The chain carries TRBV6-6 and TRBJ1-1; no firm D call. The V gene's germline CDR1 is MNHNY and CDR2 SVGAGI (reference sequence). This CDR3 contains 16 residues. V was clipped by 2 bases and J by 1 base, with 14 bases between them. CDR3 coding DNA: TGTGCCAGCAGTTACCTACGGCCGAGAGCGAACACTGAAGCTTTCTTT. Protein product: CASSYLRPRANTEAFF.

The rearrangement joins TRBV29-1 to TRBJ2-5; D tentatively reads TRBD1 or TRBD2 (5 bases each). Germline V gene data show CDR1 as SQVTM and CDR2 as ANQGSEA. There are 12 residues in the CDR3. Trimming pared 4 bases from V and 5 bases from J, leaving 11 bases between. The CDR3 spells CSVGAGDETQYF. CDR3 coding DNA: TGCAGCGTTGGAGCTGGGGACGAGACCCAGTACTTC.

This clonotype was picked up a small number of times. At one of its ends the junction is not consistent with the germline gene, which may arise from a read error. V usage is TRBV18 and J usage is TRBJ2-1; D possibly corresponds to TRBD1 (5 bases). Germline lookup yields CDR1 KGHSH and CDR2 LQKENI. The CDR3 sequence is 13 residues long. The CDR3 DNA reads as TGTGCCAGCTCATCTACGCAGGGCGATGAGGAGTTCTTC. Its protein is CASSSTQGDEEFF.

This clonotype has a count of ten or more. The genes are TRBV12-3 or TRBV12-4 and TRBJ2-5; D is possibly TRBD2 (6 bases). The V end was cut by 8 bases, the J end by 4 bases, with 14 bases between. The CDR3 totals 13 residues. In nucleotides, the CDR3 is TGTGCCAGCTCCCCGGGAGTGCCAGAGACCCAGTACTTC. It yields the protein CASSPGVPETQYF.

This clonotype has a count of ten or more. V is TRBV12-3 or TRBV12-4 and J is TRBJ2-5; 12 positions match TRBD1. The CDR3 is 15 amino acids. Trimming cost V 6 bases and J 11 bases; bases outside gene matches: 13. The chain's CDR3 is CASRGGQGASFRQYF. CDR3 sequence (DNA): TGTGCCAGCAGGGGGGGACAGGGGGCCTCGTTCAGGCAGTACTTC.

The CDR3 DNA follows: TGTGCCAGCTCACGGGACAGGGCGGTCGGAGCTTTCTTT. Its translation is CASSRDRAVGAFF. The chain joins TRBV18 to TRBJ1-1, with 9 bases fitting TRBD1. The CDR3 runs to 13 residues. After removal of 4 bases from V and 10 bases from J, the junction contained 7 bases not matched to a gene. Germline CDR1 reads KGHSH; CDR2 reads LQKENI.

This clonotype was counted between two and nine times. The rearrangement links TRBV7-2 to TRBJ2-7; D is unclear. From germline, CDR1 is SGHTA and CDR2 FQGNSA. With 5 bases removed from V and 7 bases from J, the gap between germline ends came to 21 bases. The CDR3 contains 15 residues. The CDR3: CASSTRLWAMGEQYF. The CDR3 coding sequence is TGTGCCAGCAGCACCCGTCTGTGGGCTATGGGAGAGCAGTACTTC.

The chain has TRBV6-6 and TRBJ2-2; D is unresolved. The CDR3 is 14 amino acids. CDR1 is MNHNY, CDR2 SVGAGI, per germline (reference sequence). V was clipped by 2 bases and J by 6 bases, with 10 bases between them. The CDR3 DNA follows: TGTGCCAGCAGTTACAGGGTGGCTGCCGGGGAGCTGTTTTTT. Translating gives CASSYRVAAGELFF.

CDR3 nucleotides: TGCGCCAGCAGCTTTACAGGGATAACTGAAGCTTTCTTT. Amino acids: CASSFTGITEAFF. This chain joins TRBV5-1 and TRBJ1-1; perhaps TRBD1 as D (6 bases). The CDR3 extends over 13 amino acids. CDR1 and CDR2 from the germline V gene are SGHRS and YFSETQ. The germline V and J ends were trimmed by 2 bases and 5 bases, with 10 bases remaining between them.

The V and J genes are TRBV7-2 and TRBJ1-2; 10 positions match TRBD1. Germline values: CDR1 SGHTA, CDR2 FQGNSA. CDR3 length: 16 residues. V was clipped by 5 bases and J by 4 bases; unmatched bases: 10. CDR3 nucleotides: TGTGCCAGCAGCGGAAGACAGGGGGCGTACGGCTATGGCTACACCTTC. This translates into CASSGRQGAYGYGYTF.